Listed below are T cell receptor beta chains from one sample, sequenced in a study of T cell responses to AZD1222 COVID-19 vaccine. Only in-frame clones appear in the TCRdb table, and some are missing; sequencing was by immunoSEQ multiplex PCR. In the table there are roughly 130,000 clones, approximately 92% of which are singletons. The specimen was peripheral blood, collected on day 0 of AZD1222 vaccination. The source is an adult in good health. The CDR3 runs from the conserved cysteine through the conserved F or W. The D gene is left open where the match is weak. Expanded clones are given a class, and other clones once, few, many or no size at all.

>.|TRBJ1-2|TRBV11-1|.|15
TGTGCCAGCAGCGCTCGGCAGGAGTCGAACTATGGCTACACCTTC
CASSARQESNYGYTF
>.|TRBJ2-5|TRBV5-1|once|18
TGCGCCAGCAGCTTGGTACCACCACCATACGGTTACCAAGAGACCCAGTACTTC
CASSLVPPPYGYQETQYF
>.|TRBJ1-1|TRBV19|.|14
TGTGCCAGTAGGACAGGCTACGTGAACACTGAAGCTTTCTTT
CASRTGYVNTEAFF
>TRBD1|TRBJ2-7|TRBV19|.|14
TGTGCCAGTAGTGACAGGGGGCAAATCTACGAGCAGTACTTC
CASSDRGQIYEQYF
>TRBD1|TRBJ1-2|TRBV6-5|.|15
TGTGCCAGCAGTTCCGAGCCCGGGACAGGCTATGGCTACACCTTC
CASSSEPGTGYGYTF
>.|TRBJ1-1|TRBV4-1|.|14
TGCGCCAGCAGCCAGGGACACACGAACACTGAAGCTTTCTTT
CASSQGHTNTEAFF
>TRBD1|TRBJ1-1|TRBV14|.|15
TGTGCCAGCAGCACCCGGACAGGTATGAACACTGAAGCTTTCTTT
CASSTRTGMNTEAFF
>.|TRBJ2-5|TRBV5-4|.|16
TGTGCCAGCAGCTTGGATCGGTTTGGGTACCAAGAGACCCAGTACTTC
CASSLDRFGYQETQYF
>.|TRBJ1-2|TRBV5-6|.|16
TGTGCCAGCAGCTTGGGGCACAGGGACACTAACTATGGCTACACCTTC
CASSLGHRDTNYGYTF
>TRBD2|TRBJ2-3|TRBV9|once|16
TGTGCCAGCAGCGCATCTAGCGGGAGGGCCACAGATACGCAGTATTTT
CASSASSGRATDTQYF
>.|TRBJ2-3|TRBV19|.|15
TGTGCCAGTAGTATAGGTCAGGGGAGCACAGATACGCAGTATTTT
CASSIGQGSTDTQYF
>.|TRBJ1-1|TRBV6-1|.|18
TGTGCCAGCAGTGAATCGCCGAAAAAGACAGCGCTGAACACTGAAGCTTTCTTT
CASSESPKKTALNTEAFF
>.|TRBJ2-2|TRBV5-1|.|17
TGCGCCAGCCACCCTGGGGGCGCCCTGGGGATTGACGGGGAGCTGTTTTTT
CASHPGGALGIDGELFF
>.|TRBJ2-2|TRBV9|.|15
TGTGCCAGCAGCGTAGCACAGATTTTCGCCGGGGAGCTGTTTTTT
CASSVAQIFAGELFF
>.|TRBJ1-1|TRBV12-3/TRBV12-4|.|12
TGTGCCAGCAGTTTGTCACAGCCCGGGGCTTTCTTT
CASSLSQPGAFF
>TRBD2|TRBJ2-3|TRBV5-1|.|15
TGCGCCAGCAGCAACAGGACTAGCGGCACAGATACGCAGTATTTT
CASSNRTSGTDTQYF
>.|TRBJ1-1|TRBV3-1/TRBV3-2|.|14
TGTGCCAGCAGCCTCCGGACGGAGAACACTGAAGCTTTCTTT
CASSLRTENTEAFF
>TRBD1|TRBJ2-3|TRBV10-1|.|15
TGCGCCAGCATTCTAGCTCGGGACAGGGGAGATACGCAGTATTTT
CASILARDRGDTQYF
>.|TRBJ2-5|TRBV5-4|.|12
TGTGCCAGCAGCCCGGACTCAGGGGACCAGTACTTC
CASSPDSGDQYF
>.|TRBJ1-1|TRBV20-1|.|11
TGCAGTGCCCGTTCCGGGCCCCAAGCTTTCTTT
CSARSGPQAFF
>TRBD2|TRBJ2-1|TRBV19|.|18
TGTGCCAGTAGTATCCGAAACCCAACTAGCGGGAGTACCTATGAGCAGTTCTTC
CASSIRNPTSGSTYEQFF
>TRBD1|TRBJ2-3|TRBV7-9|.|14
TGTGCCAGCAGCTTACAGGACAGGGCAGATACGCAGTATTTT
CASSLQDRADTQYF
>.|TRBJ2-3|TRBV6-5|.|15
TGTGCCAGCAGTTACTCGACGAGCCCCAGGGATACGCAGTATTTT
CASSYSTSPRDTQYF
>.|TRBJ2-1|TRBV2|.|13
TGTGCCAGCAGTACTGAAAACTACAATGAGCAGTTCTTC
CASSTENYNEQFF
>.|TRBJ1-4|TRBV18|.|18
TGTGCCAGCTCACCACCCCTTGAGCGGGCCCTCACTAATGAAAAACTGTTTTTT
CASSPPLERALTNEKLFF
>TRBD1|TRBJ1-2|TRBV5-8|.|16
TGTGCCAGCAGCAGTCCTTCGGGACAGGGCTACTATGGCTACACCTTC
CASSSPSGQGYYGYTF
>.|TRBJ1-1|TRBV6-1|.|17
TGTGCCAGCAGTGAAGTTCCCTGGAACATGGGGAACACTGAAGCTTTCTTT
CASSEVPWNMGNTEAFF
>.|TRBJ1-3|TRBV10-3|.|13
TGTGCCATCAGTGTCCCCTCTGGAAACACCATATATTTT
CAISVPSGNTIYF
>.|TRBJ2-1|TRBV30|.|14
TGTGTCTGGAGTCAGAGTAGGTCCTACAATGAGCAGTTCTTC
CVWSQSRSYNEQFF
>.|TRBJ2-2|TRBV18|large|13
TGTGCCAGCTCACCACCGAACACCGGGGAGCTGTTTTTT
CASSPPNTGELFF
>TRBD1|TRBJ1-2|TRBV6-2/TRBV6-3|.|16
TGTGCCAGCAGCCCCCCGGACAGGGGGCGCTACTATGGCTACACCTTC
CASSPPDRGRYYGYTF
>TRBD1|TRBJ2-2|TRBV6-1|.|18
TGTGCCAGCAGTGAAATGAGGGGACAGGGGCGGAACACCGGGGAGCTGTTTTTT
CASSEMRGQGRNTGELFF
>TRBD1|TRBJ1-6|TRBV28|.|15
TGTGCCAGCAGTTCGGGACAGGGGATAAATTCACCCCTCCACTTT
CASSSGQGINSPLHF
>.|TRBJ1-3|TRBV7-8|once|15
TGTGCCAGCAGCTTTGGGCGGAGCTCTGGAAACACCATATATTTT
CASSFGRSSGNTIYF
>TRBD1|TRBJ1-5|TRBV6-2/TRBV6-3|.|17
TGTGCCAGCAGTTACGGGACAGGAGGTATGGGCAATCAGCCCCAGCATTTT
CASSYGTGGMGNQPQHF
>.|TRBJ2-3|TRBV6-5|.|16
TGTGCCAGCAGTTACTCCCCCGGGCCTGCCCCAGATACGCAGTATTTT
CASSYSPGPAPDTQYF
>TRBD2|TRBJ2-7|TRBV19|.|16
TGTGCCAGTAGTACGAGGACTAGCGGGAAGGTATACGAGCAGTACTTC
CASSTRTSGKVYEQYF
>TRBD2|TRBJ2-1|TRBV29-1|once|13
TGCAGCGGAACTAGCGTCCTCTACAATGAGCAGTTCTTC
CSGTSVLYNEQFF
>.|TRBJ2-7|TRBV28|.|11
TGTGCCAGCAGTTTAAGGCACGAGCAGTACTTC
CASSLRHEQYF
>.|TRBJ1-1|TRBV7-2|.|14
TGTGCCAGCAGCTTAGATATGTGGAACACTGAAGCTTTCTTT
CASSLDMWNTEAFF
>.|TRBJ1-2|TRBV27|.|14
TGTGCCAGCAGCAACACGAGGGCAGGCTATGGCTACACCTTC
CASSNTRAGYGYTF
>TRBD2|TRBJ2-1|TRBV7-9|.|15
TGTGCCAGCAGCAGGGGACTAGCGGGAGCCAATGAGCAGTTCTTC
CASSRGLAGANEQFF
>.|TRBJ1-2|TRBV5-1|.|13
TGCGCCAGCAAGGGGGGAGCTAACTATGGCTACACCTTC
CASKGGANYGYTF
>.|TRBJ1-2|TRBV4-3|.|15
TGCGCCAGCAGCCAAGATCTGTCGGGGTGGGGTGGCTACACCTTC
CASSQDLSGWGGYTF
>.|TRBJ1-2|TRBV6-1|.|17
TGTGCCAGCAGTGAAGTCCTTAGGCCGGACCATAACTATGGCTACACCTTC
CASSEVLRPDHNYGYTF
>TRBD1|TRBJ1-2|TRBV29-1|.|13
TGCAGCGTTGTGGGACAGACCTCCTATGGCTACACCTTC
CSVVGQTSYGYTF
>.|TRBJ2-7|TRBV4-1|.|15
TGCGCCAGCAGCCTAAGTCCCAACTCCATCTACGAGCAGTACTTC
CASSLSPNSIYEQYF
>.|TRBJ2-7|TRBV3-1/TRBV3-2|.|14
TGTGCCAGCAGCCAAGGGCGGGAATCCTACGAGCAGTACTTC
CASSQGRESYEQYF
>TRBD1|TRBJ1-2|TRBV27|few|20
TGTGCCAGCAGTACGACCACGGAAGGGACAGGCCATGGTCTAATCTATGGCTACACCTTC
CASSTTTEGTGHGLIYGYTF
>.|TRBJ1-5|TRBV25-1|.|13
TGTGCCAGCAGCGAGGTCAGGGGTCAGCCCCAGCATTTT
CASSEVRGQPQHF
>.|TRBJ1-1|TRBV7-2|.|15
TGTGCCAGCAGCTTATACTCAGGGGCAGACACTGAAGCTTTCTTT
CASSLYSGADTEAFF
>.|TRBJ2-7|TRBV28|once|15
TGTGCCAGCAGGCAGAGGACATCCCCAGCTAAAGAGCAGTACTTC
CASRQRTSPAKEQYF
>.|TRBJ2-7|TRBV6-1|.|15
TGTGCCAGCAGTGAAAGGTTCTTTAGAGGGGGCGAGCAGTACTTC
CASSERFFRGGEQYF
>.|TRBJ1-5|TRBV19|.|17
TGTGCCAGTAGTATAGATCTGCAAGGGGGTAGCAATCAGCCCCAGCATTTT
CASSIDLQGGSNQPQHF
>TRBD2|TRBJ2-7|TRBV9|.|14
TGTGCCAGCAGCGTAGGGACTAGCGAATACGAGCAGTACTTC
CASSVGTSEYEQYF